Listed below are T cell receptor beta chains from one sample, sequenced in a study of PD-L1 blockade in urothelial cancer. Measured with immunoSEQ multiplex PCR; TCRdb has only the in-frame clones, and not every one. The table has 95,000 or so clones, around 87% seen once. This specimen consisted of PBMCs, obtained around atezolizumab (anti-PD-L1) treatment. The receptors originated from a man aged 60-69 years with urothelial cancer. Each CDR3 is given with its conserved first and last residue. D genes are given only for firm matches. A row's size may be missing; if present it is once, few, many or a size class.

j_call d_call v_call clone_size cdr3_aa cdr3_nt
TRBJ1-2 - TRBV28 - CASSAEGVYGYTF TGTGCCAGCAGTGCCGAAGGAGTCTATGGCTACACCTTC
TRBJ2-4 - TRBV5-1 - CASSLESPLIGRNIQYF TGCGCCAGCAGCTTGGAGTCCCCGCTAATTGGGAGGAACATTCAGTACTTC
TRBJ2-3 TRBD1 TRBV9 - CASSSGDRGADTQYF TGTGCCAGCAGCAGCGGGGACAGGGGCGCAGATACGCAGTATTTT
TRBJ2-2 TRBD1 TRBV6-6 - CASTPDRGWGELFF TGTGCCAGCACTCCCGACAGGGGATGGGGGGAGCTGTTTTTT
TRBJ2-1 - TRBV28 - CASSFAGGNEQFF TGTGCCAGCAGTTTTGCGGGCGGCAATGAGCAGTTCTTC
TRBJ1-2 - TRBV7-2 - CASSLAYYGYTF TGTGCCAGCAGCTTAGCCTATTATGGCTACACCTTC
TRBJ2-5 - TRBV5-4 - CASSLKTAYQETQYF TGTGCCAGCAGCCTAAAGACAGCTTACCAAGAGACCCAGTACTTC
TRBJ1-2 - TRBV6-1 - CASSLGQQGYTF TGTGCCAGCAGTCTTGGACAGCAAGGCTACACCTTC
TRBJ1-2 TRBD1 TRBV7-9 - CASSFGQGGDYGYTF TGTGCCAGCAGCTTCGGACAGGGAGGAGACTATGGCTACACCTTC
TRBJ2-1 - TRBV5-4 - CASSAGGGGAGNEQFF TGTGCCAGCAGCGCGGGAGGAGGGGGCGCGGGCAATGAGCAGTTCTTC
TRBJ2-2 - TRBV4-1 - CASSQENRLSGELFF TGCGCCAGCAGCCAAGAAAATCGGTTGTCCGGGGAGCTGTTTTTT
TRBJ1-2 - TRBV2 - CASSRGLSGYGYTF TGTGCCAGCAGTAGGGGACTCAGCGGCTATGGCTACACCTTC
TRBJ2-2 - TRBV14 few CASSQASPGELFF TGTGCCAGCAGCCAAGCGTCCCCCGGGGAGCTGTTTTTT
TRBJ2-7 TRBD2 TRBV6-5 - CASSYIGLAREQYF TGTGCCAGCAGTTACATAGGACTAGCAAGGGAGCAGTACTTC
TRBJ1-2 - TRBV11-2 - CASSSGPEGFHTF TGTGCCAGCAGCTCCGGCCCGGAGGGGTTCCACACCTTC
TRBJ2-7 - TRBV5-4 - CASSHSARVRHEQYF TGTGCCAGCTCCCACAGCGCGCGGGTAAGGCACGAGCAGTACTTC
TRBJ2-1 - TRBV19 - CASRWGGAREEQFF TGTGCCAGTAGGTGGGGGGGGGCTAGGGAGGAGCAGTTCTTC
TRBJ2-7 - TRBV28 - CASSLERYSSYEQYF TGTGCCAGCAGTTTAGAGCGGTACAGCTCCTACGAGCAGTACTTC
TRBJ1-3 - TRBV6-5 - CASSTLRGSGNTIYF TGTGCCAGCAGCACCCTGCGTGGCTCTGGAAACACCATATATTTT
TRBJ2-3 TRBD2 TRBV5-1 few CASSLTSGSGSTRNTQYF TGCGCCAGCAGCTTAACTAGCGGGAGCGGTAGTACGAGAAATACGCAGTATTTT
TRBJ2-1 TRBD1 TRBV5-1 - CASSPDRDGNEQFF TGCGCCAGCAGCCCAGACAGGGATGGCAATGAGCAGTTCTTC
TRBJ1-1 - TRBV11-3 - CASSEPERARNTEAFF TGTGCCAGCAGCGAACCCGAGAGGGCGCGGAACACTGAAGCTTTCTTT
TRBJ1-6 TRBD1 TRBV4-3 - CASSPGTGNSPLHF TGCGCCAGCAGCCCAGGGACAGGGAATTCACCCCTCCACTTT
TRBJ1-2 - TRBV6-1 - CASTHSGHGYGYTF TGTGCCAGCACCCATTCGGGACACGGCTATGGCTACACCTTC
TRBJ2-7 TRBD1 TRBV7-9 - CASSPAGDRGYEQYF TGTGCCAGCAGCCCAGCAGGGGACAGGGGCTACGAGCAGTACTTC
TRBJ1-2 - TRBV5-1 - CASSTVVGASGGYTF TGCGCCAGCAGCACGGTCGTGGGGGCTTCGGGGGGCTACACCTTC
TRBJ2-7 TRBD1 TRBV5-1 - CASSTLTGSYEQYF TGCGCCAGCAGCACACTGACAGGGTCTTACGAGCAGTACTTC
TRBJ2-5 TRBD2 TRBV29-1 - CSVDPRLAGGPQETQYF TGCAGCGTTGACCCTCGACTAGCGGGGGGGCCCCAAGAGACCCAGTACTTC
TRBJ2-7 TRBD1 TRBV19 - CASSMDRGLEQYF TGTGCCAGTAGTATGGACAGGGGGCTCGAGCAGTACTTC
TRBJ1-2 TRBD1 TRBV29-1 once CSVQGQGSYGYTF TGCAGCGTTCAGGGACAGGGAAGCTATGGCTACACCTTC
TRBJ2-6 - TRBV5-6 - CASSWWGAGANVLTF TGTGCCAGCAGCTGGTGGGGGGCTGGGGCCAACGTCCTGACTTTC
TRBJ1-4 - TRBV4-1 - CASSQGVAGFNEKLFF TGCGCCAGCAGCCAAGGCGTGGCAGGGTTTAATGAAAAACTGTTTTTT
TRBJ2-5 TRBD1 TRBV6-1 - CASSATGQGAGETQYF TGTGCCAGCAGTGCAACAGGACAGGGGGCGGGGGAGACCCAGTACTTC
TRBJ2-3 - TRBV7-3 - CASSLGRGNTDTQYF TGTGCCAGCAGCTTAGGTCGCGGAAACACAGATACGCAGTATTTT
TRBJ2-7 TRBD1 TRBV5-5 - CASNSRGTGPYEQYF TGTGCCAGCAACTCCCGGGGGACAGGGCCCTACGAGCAGTACTTC
TRBJ2-1 - TRBV27 - CASSPNYNEQFF TGTGCCAGCAGTCCCAACTACAATGAGCAGTTCTTC
TRBJ1-1 TRBD1 TRBV5-4 - CASSLGQGARNTEAFF TGTGCCAGCAGCCTCGGACAGGGAGCGAGGAACACTGAAGCTTTCTTT
TRBJ1-2 - TRBV27 few CASSDGRGYGYTF TGTGCCAGCAGTGACGGACGGGGCTATGGCTACACCTTC
TRBJ2-1 TRBD2 TRBV11-3 - CASSSGGGRNEQFF TGTGCCAGCAGCTCCGGGGGAGGGCGCAATGAGCAGTTCTTC
TRBJ1-4 - TRBV15 few CATSRSGLANEKLFF TGTGCCACCAGCCGATCAGGGTTAGCTAATGAAAAACTGTTTTTT
TRBJ2-4 - TRBV9 once CASSARGTSIQYF TGTGCCAGCAGCGCTAGAGGAACAAGCATTCAGTACTTC
TRBJ1-2 TRBD1 TRBV6-1 - CASSETGGDYGYTF TGTGCCAGCAGTGAGACAGGGGGGGACTATGGCTACACCTTC
TRBJ2-4 TRBD1 TRBV4-2 - CASSPLADRGQYF TGTGCCAGCAGCCCCCTGGCGGACAGGGGACAGTACTTC
TRBJ2-7 - TRBV6-1 - CASSEVRLPGSYEQYF TGTGCCAGCAGTGAAGTGCGGCTCCCCGGCTCCTACGAGCAGTACTTC